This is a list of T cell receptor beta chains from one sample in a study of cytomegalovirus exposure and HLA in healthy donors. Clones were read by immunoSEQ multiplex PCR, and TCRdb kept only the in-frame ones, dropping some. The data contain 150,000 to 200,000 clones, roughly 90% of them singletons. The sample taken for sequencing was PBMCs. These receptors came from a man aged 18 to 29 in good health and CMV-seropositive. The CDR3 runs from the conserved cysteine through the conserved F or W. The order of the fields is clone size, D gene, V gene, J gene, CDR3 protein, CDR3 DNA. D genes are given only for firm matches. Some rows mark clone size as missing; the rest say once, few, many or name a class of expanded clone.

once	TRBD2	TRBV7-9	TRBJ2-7	CASSSTTSGSPEQYF	TGTGCCAGCAGCTCGACGACTAGCGGGAGTCCCGAGCAGTACTTC
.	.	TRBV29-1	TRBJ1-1	CSALWGQKNTEAFF	TGCAGCGCCCTATGGGGGCAGAAAAACACTGAAGCTTTCTTT
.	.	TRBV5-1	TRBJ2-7	CASSLMQGSYEQYF	TGCGCCAGCAGCTTGATGCAGGGATCCTACGAGCAGTACTTC
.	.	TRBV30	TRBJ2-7	CAWSAKLDFRSYEQYF	TGTGCCTGGAGTGCCAAACTAGACTTCCGCTCCTACGAGCAGTACTTC
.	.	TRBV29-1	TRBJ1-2	CSVPSEGGYGYTF	TGCAGCGTGCCCTCTGAGGGAGGCTATGGCTACACCTTC
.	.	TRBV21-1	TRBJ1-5	CASSTFNRGCDQPQHF	TGTGCCAGCAGCACCTTTAACAGGGGATGCGATCAGCCCCAGCATTTT
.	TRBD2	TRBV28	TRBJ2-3	CASSSERERTDTQYF	TGTGCCAGCAGTTCGGAGCGGGAACGCACAGATACGCAGTATTTT
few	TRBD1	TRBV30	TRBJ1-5	CAWNRDRDQPQHF	TGTGCCTGGAATAGGGACAGGGATCAGCCCCAGCATTTT
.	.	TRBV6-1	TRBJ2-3	CASSGRLATDTQYF	TGTGCCAGCAGTGGCCGGCTAGCCACAGATACGCAGTATTTT
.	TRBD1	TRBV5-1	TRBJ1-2	CASSLAPAGGKTF	TGCGCCAGCAGCTTGGCCCCCGCAGGGGGAAAAACCTTC
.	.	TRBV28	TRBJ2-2	CASSFLRVAGELFF	TGTGCCAGCAGTTTTCTCAGGGTGGCCGGGGAGCTGTTTTTT
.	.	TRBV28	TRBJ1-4	CASSLTGSYEKLFF	TGTGCCAGCAGTTTAACAGGGTCCTATGAAAAACTGTTTTTT
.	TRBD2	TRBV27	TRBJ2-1	CASKAGLAGIGYNEQFF	TGTGCCAGCAAAGCGGGACTAGCGGGAATAGGGTACAATGAGCAGTTCTTC
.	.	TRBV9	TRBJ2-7	CASSVGPGNYEQYF	TGTGCCAGCAGCGTAGGGCCGGGGAACTACGAGCAGTACTTC
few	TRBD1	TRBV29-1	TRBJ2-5	CSAETGIGGYETQYF	TGCAGCGCCGAGACAGGGATTGGTGGATATGAGACCCAGTACTTC
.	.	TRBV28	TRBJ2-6	CASSDPQGPPVTGANVLTF	TGTGCCAGCAGTGACCCGCAGGGGCCCCCTGTTACTGGGGCCAACGTCCTGACTTTC
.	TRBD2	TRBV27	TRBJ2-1	CASSFASGRSYNEQFF	TGTGCCAGCAGTTTCGCTAGCGGGAGATCTTACAATGAGCAGTTCTTC
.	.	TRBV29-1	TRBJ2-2	CSVQYTGELFF	TGCAGCGTTCAGTACACCGGGGAGCTGTTTTTT
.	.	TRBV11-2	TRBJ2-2	CASSLKPGTGELFF	TGTGCCAGCAGCTTAAAGCCCGGCACCGGGGAGCTGTTTTTT
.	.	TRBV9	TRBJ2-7	CASSVGPDSSYEQYF	TGTGCCAGCAGCGTAGGGCCGGACAGCTCCTACGAGCAGTACTTC
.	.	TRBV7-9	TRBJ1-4	CASSPLRGEKLFF	TGTGCCAGCAGCCCACTACGGGGTGAAAAACTGTTTTTT
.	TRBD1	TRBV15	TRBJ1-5	CATSGWTGASNQPQHF	TGTGCCACCAGCGGATGGACAGGTGCTAGCAATCAGCCCCAGCATTTT
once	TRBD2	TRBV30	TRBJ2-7	CAWSGRIGREGRYEQYF	TGTGCCTGGAGTGGCCGCATTGGGCGGGAGGGCCGCTACGAGCAGTACTTC
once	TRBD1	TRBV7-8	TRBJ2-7	CASSSAQGAYEQYF	TGTGCCAGCAGCTCAGCTCAGGGGGCCTACGAGCAGTACTTC
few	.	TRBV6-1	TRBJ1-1	CATSGGRGTEAFF	TGTGCCACCTCGGGGGGGCGCGGTACTGAAGCTTTCTTT
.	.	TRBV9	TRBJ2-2	CASSTDGREPNTGELFF	TGTGCCAGCAGCACCGACGGGCGGGAACCGAACACCGGGGAGCTGTTTTTT
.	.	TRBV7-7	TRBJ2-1	CASSLGAGTHYNEQFF	TGTGCTAGCAGCTTAGGAGCGGGGACACACTACAATGAGCAGTTCTTC
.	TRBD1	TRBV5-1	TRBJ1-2	CASRNPGQGFGYTF	TGCGCCAGCAGGAACCCCGGACAGGGATTTGGCTACACCTTC
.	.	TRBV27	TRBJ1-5	CASQAGAGAYSNQPQHF	TGTGCCAGCCAGGCCGGGGCAGGGGCCTATAGCAATCAGCCCCAGCATTTT
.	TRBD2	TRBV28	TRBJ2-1	CASSSLIGLAGRSYNEQFF	TGTGCCAGCAGTTCGCTTATTGGACTAGCGGGAAGGTCCTACAATGAGCAGTTCTTC
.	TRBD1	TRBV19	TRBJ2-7	CASSIGQGPTYEQYF	TGTGCCAGTAGTATAGGACAGGGGCCTACCTACGAGCAGTACTTC
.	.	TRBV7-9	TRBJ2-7	CASSKTAGRNEQYF	TGTGCCAGCAGCAAAACAGCGGGTAGGAACGAGCAGTACTTC
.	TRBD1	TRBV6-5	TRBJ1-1	CASSPAGTGEAFF	TGTGCCAGCAGTCCTGCCGGGACAGGTGAAGCTTTCTTT
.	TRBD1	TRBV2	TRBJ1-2	CARKEQGYYGYTF	TGTGCCCGAAAGGAACAGGGGTACTATGGCTACACCTTC
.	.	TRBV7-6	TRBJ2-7	CASSSYRVGEQYF	TGTGCCAGCAGCTCCTACCGGGTTGGGGAGCAGTACTTC
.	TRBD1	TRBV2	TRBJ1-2	CASSETLGQGFNYGYTF	TGTGCCAGCAGTGAGACGTTAGGACAGGGATTCAACTATGGCTACACCTTC
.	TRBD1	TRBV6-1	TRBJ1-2	CASSEAPGTGYGYTF	TGTGCCAGCAGTGAAGCGCCAGGGACAGGGTATGGCTACACCTTC
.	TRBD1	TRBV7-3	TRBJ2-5	CASSPGGEETQYF	TGTGCCAGCAGCCCAGGGGGCGAGGAGACCCAGTACTTC
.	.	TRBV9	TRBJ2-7	CASSVGASVYEQYF	TGTGCCAGCAGCGTAGGGGCTAGCGTGTACGAGCAGTACTTC
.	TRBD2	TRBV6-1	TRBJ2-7	CASSTSGSRSYEQYF	TGTGCCAGCAGTACCAGCGGGAGCAGATCCTACGAGCAGTACTTC
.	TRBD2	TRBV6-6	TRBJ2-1	CASKGLAGGSYNEQFF	TGTGCCAGCAAGGGACTAGCGGGAGGCTCCTACAATGAGCAGTTCTTC